The present entry profiles one T cell receptor (beta chain) with its context. CDR1 and CDR2 from the germline V gene are ENHRY and SYGVKD. This CDR3 comprises 15 residues. The ends were cut back, 2 bases at V and 5 bases at J, with 13 bases in the middle. In the original analysis: Estimates of nucleated cell counts were drawn from the amplification of reference gene primers. Using immunoSEQ multiplex PCR, the repertoire was profiled, and TCRdb retains in-frame clones only, with some absent. For V, J and clone size, that table is used; D and trimming come from the DNA. The sample carries hundreds of thousands of clones, 85% recorded once. The entry originates in a study of blood T cell repertoires in COVID-19. Whole-study context: Acute-phase and convalescent COVID-19 samples originated in the United States, Italy and Spain. PBMCs, B-cell-depleted T cells, or T cells were the source of the cDNA or gDNA that made up the material.

The receptor was derived from a human donor in a cohort sampled during active COVID-19. Material: peripheral blood. The J gene is TRBJ1-5, the V gene TRBV10-3; D remains unclear. The CDR3 DNA follows: TGTGCCATCAGTGAGACTGGAGAAACTTATCAGCCCCAGCATTTT. Residues: CAISETGETYQPQHF.